The 8 T cell receptor beta chains listed next were all sequenced from one sample in a study of T cell repertoires in cytomegalovirus infection. A single record per CDR3 protein comes from TCRdb applying MiXCR to the reads. Among approximately 400,000 distinct CDR3 sequences, approximately 32% were seen once, and the ten largest hold 12% to 15%. Sequencing input: PBMCs. These TCRs come from a human donor in good health (CMV status not recorded). Some clones in this sample may be carry-over from other donors' samples.

Remarks on this clonotype: A much larger clone lies a single base off, so this may be a read error. The chain couples TRBV27 to TRBJ1-6, with D maybe TRBD1 (5 bases). CDR1 and CDR2 (germline): MNHEY, SMNVEV (reference sequence). The CDR3 covers 17 residues. CDR3 bases: TGTGCCAGCAGTTTAGTTGCATGGGGCTCCGATAATTCACCCCTCCACTTT. The encoded protein is CASSLVAWGSDNSPLHF.

The chain recombines TRBV6-8 with TRBJ1-6; D is uncertain. Germline V gene sequence: CDR1 MNHGY, CDR2 SAAAGT. The CDR3 spans 13 residues. V was clipped by 5 bases and J by 10 bases, with 12 bases between them. The CDR3, as DNA: TGTGCCAGCAGTCGCTCCTTGAACTCACCCCTCCACTTT. Its translation: CASSRSLNSPLHF.

This clonotype was observed a few times. V is TRBV7-2 and J is TRBJ1-4; possible D gene TRBD1, 5 bases. The CDR3 extends over 14 amino acids. V was shortened by 0 bases and J by 8 bases, with 10 bases between the two germline ends. CDR1 is SGHTA, CDR2 FQGNSA, per germline. The CDR3 nucleotides read TGTGCCAGCAGCTTAGCAGGCTGGGACGAAAAACTGTTTTTT. Translation: CASSLAGWDEKLFF. Full variable domain (missing parts from reference TRBV7-2 and TRBJ1-4): GAGVSQSPSNKVTEKGKDVELRCDPISGHTALYWYRQSLGQGLEFLIYFQGNSAPDKSGLPSDRFSAERTGGSVSTLTIQRTQQEDSAVYLCASSLAGWDEKLFFGSGTQLSVL.

The chain has TRBV4-1 and TRBJ1-1, with TRBD1 matching 8 bases. Losses at the gene ends were 3 bases for V and 6 bases for J; bases not matched to a gene: 3. This CDR3 spans 13 amino acids. Germline values: CDR1 MGHRA, CDR2 YSYEKL. This CDR3 is CASSQVQGAEAFF. As DNA, the CDR3 is TGCGCCAGCAGCCAGGTACAGGGGGCTGAAGCTTTCTTT.

There are many counts of this clonotype. The chain has TRBV7-2 and TRBJ2-3, with D possibly matching TRBD1 (6 bases). The CDR3 is made up of 15 amino acids. Germline lookup yields CDR1 SGHTA and CDR2 FQGNSA. V lost 5 bases, J lost 0 bases, and 12 bases lay in between. The CDR3 loop reads CASSTQGGSTDTQYF. In nucleotides, the CDR3 is TGTGCCAGCAGCACACAGGGCGGTAGCACAGATACGCAGTATTTT. Supplemented by reference TRBV7-2 and TRBJ2-3, the full variable domain reads GAGVSQSPSNKVTEKGKDVELRCDPISGHTALYWYRQSLGQGLEFLIYFQGNSAPDKSGLPSDRFSAERTGGSVSTLTIQRTQQEDSAVYLCASSTQGGSTDTQYFGPGTRLTVL.

As for this clonotype: A single base separates this from a much larger clone, so it may be a read error. This likely comes from a read error, as the CDR3 has no conserved phenylalanine or tryptophan at its end. The chain carries TRBV7-6 and TRBJ1-3; D unclear. This CDR3 region has 13 residues. The germline gives CDR1 SGHVS, CDR2 FNYEAQ. V was clipped by 2 bases and J by 4 bases, with 6 bases between them. The DNA of the CDR3 is TGTGCCAGCAGCTTACCCCCCGGAAACACCATATATTTG. This codes for CASSLPPGNTIYL.

The gene calls are TRBV28 and TRBJ2-1; 8 nucleotides align to TRBD1. J was trimmed by 8 bases and V by 7 bases; bases with no gene match: 7. This CDR3 comprises 13 residues. The germline gives CDR1 MDHEN, CDR2 SYDVKM. CDR3 in amino acids: CASTQTGEDEQFF. The CDR3, as DNA: TGTGCCAGCACCCAGACAGGGGAGGATGAGCAGTTCTTC.

In this sample, this clonotype turned up a few times. The V call is TRBV15, the J call TRBJ1-5; D call uncertain. The germline gives CDR1 LNHNV, CDR2 YYDKDF (reference sequence). V was clipped by 0 bases and J by 3 bases, with 9 bases between them. This CDR3 has 15 amino acids. The CDR3 reads CATSRDRNTNQPQHF. CDR3 DNA: TGTGCCACCAGCAGAGATCGTAACACCAATCAGCCCCAGCATTTT. Complete variable domain (other parts from reference TRBV15 and TRBJ1-5): DAMVIQNPRYQVTQFGKPVTLSCSQTLNHNVMYWYQQKSSQAPKLLFHYYDKDFNNEADTPDNFQSRRPNTSFCFLDIRSPGLGDTAMYLCATSRDRNTNQPQHFGDGTRLSIL.